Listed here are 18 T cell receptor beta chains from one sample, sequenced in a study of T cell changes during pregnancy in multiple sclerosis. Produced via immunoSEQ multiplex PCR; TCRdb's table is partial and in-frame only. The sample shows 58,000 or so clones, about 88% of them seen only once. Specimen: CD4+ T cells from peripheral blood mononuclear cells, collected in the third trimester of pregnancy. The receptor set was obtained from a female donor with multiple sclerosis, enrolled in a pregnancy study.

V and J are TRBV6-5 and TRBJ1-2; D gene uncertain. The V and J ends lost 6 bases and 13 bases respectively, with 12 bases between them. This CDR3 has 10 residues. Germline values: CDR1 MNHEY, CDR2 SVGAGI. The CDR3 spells CASSERPSTF. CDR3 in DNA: TGTGCCAGCAGCGAGAGGCCTAGCACCTTC.

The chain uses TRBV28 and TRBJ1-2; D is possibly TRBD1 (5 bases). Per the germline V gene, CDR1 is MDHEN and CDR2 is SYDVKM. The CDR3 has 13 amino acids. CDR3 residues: CALRKGSDYGYTF. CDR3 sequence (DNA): TGTGCTCTTAGAAAGGGGTCGGACTATGGCTACACCTTC.

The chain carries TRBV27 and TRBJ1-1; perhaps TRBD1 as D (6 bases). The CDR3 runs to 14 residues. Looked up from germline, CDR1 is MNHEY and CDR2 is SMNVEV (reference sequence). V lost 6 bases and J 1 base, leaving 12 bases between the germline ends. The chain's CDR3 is CASRHQGGNTEAFF. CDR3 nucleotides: TGTGCCAGCAGACATCAAGGGGGGAACACTGAAGCTTTCTTT.

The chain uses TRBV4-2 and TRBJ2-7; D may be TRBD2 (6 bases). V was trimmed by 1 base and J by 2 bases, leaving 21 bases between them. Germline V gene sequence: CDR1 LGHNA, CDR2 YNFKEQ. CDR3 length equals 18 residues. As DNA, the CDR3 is TGTGCCAGCAGCCAAGCCCACGACGGAGGGGCAGGGACCTACGAGCAGTACTTC. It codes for CASSQAHDGGAGTYEQYF.

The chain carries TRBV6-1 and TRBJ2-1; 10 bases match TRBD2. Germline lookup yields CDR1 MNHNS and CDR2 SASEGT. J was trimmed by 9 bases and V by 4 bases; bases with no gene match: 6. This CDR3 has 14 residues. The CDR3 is CASSALSSGGEQFF. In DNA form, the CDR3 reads TGTGCCAGCAGTGCACTATCTAGCGGGGGTGAGCAGTTCTTC.

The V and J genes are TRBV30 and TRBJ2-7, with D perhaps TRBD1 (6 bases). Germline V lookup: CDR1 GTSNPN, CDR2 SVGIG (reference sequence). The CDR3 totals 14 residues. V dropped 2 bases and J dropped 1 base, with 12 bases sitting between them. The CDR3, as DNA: TGTGCCTGGAGTTGGACAGCAAAATCCTACGAGCAGTACTTC. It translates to CAWSWTAKSYEQYF. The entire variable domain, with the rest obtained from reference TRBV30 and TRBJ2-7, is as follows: SQTIHQWPATLVQPVGSPLSLECTVEGTSNPNLYWYRQAAGRGLQLLFYSVGIGQISSEVPQNLSASRPQDRQFILSSKKLLLSDSGFYLCAWSWTAKSYEQYFGPGTRLTVT.

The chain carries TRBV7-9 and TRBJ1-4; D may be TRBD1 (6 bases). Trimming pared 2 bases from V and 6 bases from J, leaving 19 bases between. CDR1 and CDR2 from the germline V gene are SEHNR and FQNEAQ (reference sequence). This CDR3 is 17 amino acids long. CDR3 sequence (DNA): TGTGCCAGCAGCTTATGGTCGGGGGGGCAGGGAGATGAAAAACTGTTTTTT. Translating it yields CASSLWSGGQGDEKLFF.

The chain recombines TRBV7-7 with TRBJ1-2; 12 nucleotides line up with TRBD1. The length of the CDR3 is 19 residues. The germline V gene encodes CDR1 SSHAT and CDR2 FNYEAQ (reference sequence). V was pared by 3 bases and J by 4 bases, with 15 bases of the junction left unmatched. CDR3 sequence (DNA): TGTGCCAGCAGCTTGGGAACAGGGACAGGGGGCCCTATACTCTATGGCTACACCTTC. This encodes CASSLGTGTGGPILYGYTF.

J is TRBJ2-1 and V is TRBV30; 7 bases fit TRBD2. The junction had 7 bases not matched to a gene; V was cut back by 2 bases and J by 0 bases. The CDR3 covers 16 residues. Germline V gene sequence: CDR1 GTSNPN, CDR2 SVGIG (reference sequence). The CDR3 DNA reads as TGTGCCTGGAGTCCTAGTCGGACTAGCTCCTACAATGAGCAGTTCTTC. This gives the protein CAWSPSRTSSYNEQFF. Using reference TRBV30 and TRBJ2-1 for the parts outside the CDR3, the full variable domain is SQTIHQWPATLVQPVGSPLSLECTVEGTSNPNLYWYRQAAGRGLQLLFYSVGIGQISSEVPQNLSASRPQDRQFILSSKKLLLSDSGFYLCAWSPSRTSSYNEQFFGPGTRLTVL.

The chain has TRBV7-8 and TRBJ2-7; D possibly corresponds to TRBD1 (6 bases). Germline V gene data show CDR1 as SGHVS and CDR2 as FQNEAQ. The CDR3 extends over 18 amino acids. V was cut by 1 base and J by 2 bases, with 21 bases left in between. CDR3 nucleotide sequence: TGTGCCAGCAGCTTAGAAGGGGGACCCATAGCCCCAACCTACGAGCAGTACTTC. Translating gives CASSLEGGPIAPTYEQYF.

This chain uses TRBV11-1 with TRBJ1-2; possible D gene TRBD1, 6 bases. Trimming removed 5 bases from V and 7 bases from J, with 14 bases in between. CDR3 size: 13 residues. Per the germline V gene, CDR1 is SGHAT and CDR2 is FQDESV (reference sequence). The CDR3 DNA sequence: TGTGCCAGCAGCCCGCAGGGGTTTAGTGGCTACACCTTC. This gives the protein CASSPQGFSGYTF.

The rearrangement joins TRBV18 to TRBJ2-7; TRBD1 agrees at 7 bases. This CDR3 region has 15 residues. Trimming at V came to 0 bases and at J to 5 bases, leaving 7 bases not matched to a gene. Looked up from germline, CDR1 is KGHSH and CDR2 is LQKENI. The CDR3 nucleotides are TGTGCCAGCTCACCACCCCACAGGGGTTTGAACGAGCAGTACTTC. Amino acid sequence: CASSPPHRGLNEQYF.

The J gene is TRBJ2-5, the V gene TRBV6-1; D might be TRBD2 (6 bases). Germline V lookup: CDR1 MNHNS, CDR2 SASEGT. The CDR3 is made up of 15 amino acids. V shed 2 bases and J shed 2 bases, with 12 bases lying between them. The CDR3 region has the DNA TGTGCCAGCAGTGAATGGGGGAGGCCTCAAGAGACCCAGTACTTC. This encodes CASSEWGRPQETQYF.

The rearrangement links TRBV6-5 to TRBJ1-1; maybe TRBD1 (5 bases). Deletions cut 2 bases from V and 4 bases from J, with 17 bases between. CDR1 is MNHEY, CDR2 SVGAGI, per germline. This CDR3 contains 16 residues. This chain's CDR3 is CASSYPAGWGVTEAFF. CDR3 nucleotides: TGTGCCAGCAGTTACCCGGCCGGGTGGGGGGTCACTGAAGCTTTCTTT.

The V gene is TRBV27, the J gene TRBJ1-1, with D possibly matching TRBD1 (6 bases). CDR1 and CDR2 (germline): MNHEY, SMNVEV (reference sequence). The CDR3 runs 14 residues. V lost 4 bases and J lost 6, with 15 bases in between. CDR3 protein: CASSSPGGTAEAFF. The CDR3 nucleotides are TGTGCCAGCAGTTCGCCGGGGGGCACAGCTGAAGCTTTCTTT.

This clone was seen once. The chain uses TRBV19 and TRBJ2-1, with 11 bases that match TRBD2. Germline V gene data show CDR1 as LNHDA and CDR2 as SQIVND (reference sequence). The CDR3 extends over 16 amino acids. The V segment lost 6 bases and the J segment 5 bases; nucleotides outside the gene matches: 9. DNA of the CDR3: TGTGCCAGTAGGGCCCTAACTAGCGGGAGTCACAATGAGCAGTTCTTC. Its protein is CASRALTSGSHNEQFF.

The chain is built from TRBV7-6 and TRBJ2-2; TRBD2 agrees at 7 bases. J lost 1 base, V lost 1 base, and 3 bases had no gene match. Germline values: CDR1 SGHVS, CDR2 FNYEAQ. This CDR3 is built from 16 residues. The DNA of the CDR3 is TGTGCCAGCAGCTTAGTAGTAGCGGGGAACACCGGGGAGCTGTTTTTT. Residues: CASSLVVAGNTGELFF.

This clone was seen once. The CDR3 DNA reads TGTGCCTGGAATTCCCACGGGGAGCTGTTTTTT. Its protein is CAWNSHGELFF. V gene TRBV30 combines with J gene TRBJ2-2; the D is unclear. The CDR3 contains 11 residues. The V end lost 4 bases, the J end lost 7 bases, and 7 bases lay between the germline ends. Germline V lookup: CDR1 GTSNPN, CDR2 SVGIG (reference sequence).